This entry lists 18 T cell receptor beta chains sequenced from one sample in a study of blood T cell repertoires in COVID-19. Some clones are missing from TCRdb's copy, which holds only in-frame ones; the method was immunoSEQ multiplex PCR. This table has under 150,000 clones, 60% to 85% appearing once. The source material was peripheral blood. The receptors stem from a man older than 75 with acute or convalescent COVID-19.

The rearrangement uses TRBV13 and TRBJ1-5; 11 nucleotides align to TRBD1. The CDR3 sequence is 20 residues long. The J segment lost 2 bases and the V segment lost 5 bases, leaving 17 bases of the junction unmatched. Germline V lookup: CDR1 PRHDT, CDR2 FYEKMQ (reference sequence). The CDR3 loop reads CASSLKGQGAVCIGNQPQHF. CDR3 DNA: TGTGCCAGCAGCCTCAAAGGACAGGGGGCTGTTTGTATTGGCAATCAGCCCCAGCATTTT.

This chain joins TRBV12-3 or TRBV12-4 and TRBJ1-1; D is undetermined. Between the trimmed V and J ends, which lost 0 bases and 4 bases, there was a span of 6 bases. The CDR3 runs to 13 residues. In DNA form, the CDR3 reads TGTGCCAGCAGTTTAGCCTTGAGCACTGAAGCTTTCTTT. As protein: CASSLALSTEAFF.

The chain employs TRBV6-1 and TRBJ2-1, with TRBD2 matching over 12 bases. CDR1 and CDR2 (germline): MNHNS, SASEGT. The CDR3 has 15 amino acids. Trimming removed 1 base from V and 12 bases from J; junction bases left unmatched: 7. The CDR3 sequence is CASSEETSGGVMQFF. CDR3 DNA sequence: TGTGCCAGCAGTGAAGAGACTAGCGGGGGAGTAATGCAGTTCTTC.

This rearrangement joins TRBV5-1 to TRBJ1-6; tentative D call: TRBD1 (6 bases). Germline V gives CDR1 SGHRS, CDR2 YFSETQ. The CDR3 extends over 14 amino acids. V shed 2 bases and J shed 7 bases, with 10 bases lying between them. CDR3 amino acids: CASSFGQKNSPLHF. The CDR3 coding sequence is TGCGCCAGCAGCTTTGGACAGAAGAATTCACCCCTCCACTTT.

This rearrangement joins TRBV5-1 to TRBJ2-2; no reliable D call. Trimming shortened V by 5 bases and J by 0 bases, and 11 bases separated the two germline ends. The germline V gene has CDR1 SGHRS and CDR2 YFSETQ. The length of the CDR3 is 15 residues. The CDR3 is CASSQGVANTGELFF. CDR3 bases: TGCGCCAGCAGTCAAGGAGTAGCGAACACCGGGGAGCTGTTTTTT.

The rearrangement joins TRBV7-9 to TRBJ2-3, with 7 bases matching TRBD2. The germline V gene has CDR1 SEHNR and CDR2 FQNEAQ (reference sequence). The V gene end was trimmed by 5 bases and the J gene end by 2 bases; junction bases not matched to a gene: 4. This CDR3 has 14 amino acids. The CDR3 DNA is TGTGCCAGCAGCCTCACTAGCGCCACAGATACGCAGTATTTT. Its protein is CASSLTSATDTQYF.

This clone was seen many times. The genes are TRBV14 and TRBJ1-6; D is possibly TRBD1 (6 bases). The germline V gene encodes CDR1 SGHDN and CDR2 FVKESK. Trimming removed 0 bases from V and 7 bases from J, with 13 bases in between. The CDR3 has 16 amino acids. The CDR3 DNA follows: TGTGCCAGCAGCCAAGAGGAGACAGGACGGAATTCACCCCTCCACTTT. Its protein product is CASSQEETGRNSPLHF.

This clone was counted a few times. The rearrangement uses TRBV10-2 and TRBJ1-2, with no clear D. Looked up from germline, CDR1 is WSHSY and CDR2 is SAAADI. The CDR3 has 13 residues. V was trimmed by 0 bases and J by 8 bases, leaving 10 bases between them. This chain's CDR3 is CASSESNPGGYTF. CDR3 sequence (DNA): TGCGCCAGCAGTGAGTCGAATCCAGGAGGCTACACCTTC.

The chain employs TRBV28 and TRBJ2-1; D is perhaps TRBD2 (5 bases). V lost 5 bases, J lost 6 bases, and 20 bases lay in between. The CDR3 has 16 residues. Germline V gene data show CDR1 as MDHEN and CDR2 as SYDVKM. The CDR3 protein is CASSLDDWLRGNEQFF. The CDR3 DNA follows: TGTGCCAGCAGTCTCGACGACTGGCTACGGGGCAATGAGCAGTTCTTC.

The chain combines TRBV6-5 with TRBJ1-2; TRBD1 is a possible D gene (5 bases). Germline V gene lookup returns CDR1 MNHEY and CDR2 SVGAGI. The CDR3 runs to 15 residues. With 2 bases removed from V and 4 bases from J, the gap between germline ends came to 14 bases. This chain's CDR3 is CASSYQRGRVYGYTF. The DNA of the CDR3 is TGTGCCAGCAGTTACCAGCGGGGCAGAGTCTATGGCTACACCTTC.

This chain links TRBV6-2 or TRBV6-3 with TRBJ2-1; D is ambiguous. Germline V gene data show CDR1 as MNHEY and CDR2 as SVGEGT. This CDR3 spans 14 amino acids. Trimming shortened V by 5 bases and J by 4 bases, and 12 bases separated the two germline ends. This CDR3 is CASSLFQEYNEQFF. CDR3 nucleotide sequence: TGTGCCAGCAGTCTTTTTCAGGAATACAATGAGCAGTTCTTC.

This chain joins TRBV18 and TRBJ2-2; the D gene is possibly TRBD2 (5 bases). Germline V gene data show CDR1 as KGHSH and CDR2 as LQKENI. The CDR3 has 17 residues. Trimming shortened V by 2 bases and J by 4 bases, and 17 bases separated the two germline ends. The DNA of the CDR3 is TGTGCCAGCTCACCATCCCTTGAGGGAGTGACCACCGGGGAGCTGTTTTTT. Protein product: CASSPSLEGVTTGELFF.

The chain joins TRBV4-2 to TRBJ1-3, with unresolved D. Looked up from germline, CDR1 is LGHNA and CDR2 is YNFKEQ. Between the trimmed V and J ends, which lost 0 bases and 2 bases, there was a span of 8 bases. This CDR3 has 15 amino acids. CDR3 nucleotide sequence: TGTGCCAGCAGCCAAGAGACTAATGCTGGAAACACCATATATTTT. Translating it yields CASSQETNAGNTIYF.

Concerning this clone: This specimen includes other DNA sequences encoding the same CDR3. V gene TRBV6-5 combines with J gene TRBJ2-7, with 12 positions matching TRBD2. CDR1 MNHEY and CDR2 SVGAGI come from the germline V gene. The CDR3 totals 14 residues. Trimming removed 4 bases from V and 3 bases from J; junction bases left unmatched: 1. CDR3 sequence (DNA): TGTGCCAGCAGTTCGGGACTAGCGGGCTACGAGCAGTACTTC. Protein sequence: CASSSGLAGYEQYF.

The chain couples TRBV4-3 to TRBJ2-3, with 11 positions matching TRBD1. Looked up from germline, CDR1 is LGHNA and CDR2 is YSLEER. This CDR3 contains 17 residues. V lost 0 bases to trimming and J lost 4 bases; unmatched junction nucleotides: 6. The CDR3 nucleotides are TGCGCCAGCAGCCAAGATTTGGACAGGGGGCGCGCAGATACGCAGTATTTT. Protein product: CASSQDLDRGRADTQYF.

The chain joins TRBV10-3 to TRBJ1-5; D gene unclear. V lost 0 bases and J lost 9, with 12 bases in between. The length of the CDR3 is 14 residues. Germline CDR1 reads ENHRY; CDR2 reads SYGVKD. The CDR3 sequence: CAISESATVWPQHF. In DNA form, the CDR3 reads TGTGCCATCAGTGAGTCTGCCACTGTTTGGCCCCAGCATTTT.

V gene TRBV5-1 combines with J gene TRBJ2-2; 7 bases agree with TRBD1. The CDR3 totals 14 residues. Looked up from germline, CDR1 is SGHRS and CDR2 is YFSETQ. Germline trimming cut 0 bases from V and 6 bases from J; bases unmatched to any gene: 2. The CDR3 sequence: CASSLGTGPGELFF. In nucleotides, the CDR3 is TGCGCCAGCAGCTTGGGGACAGGTCCCGGGGAGCTGTTTTTT.

The gene calls are TRBV19 and TRBJ1-1; 9 bases map to TRBD1. Germline trimming cut 4 bases from V and 6 bases from J; bases unmatched to any gene: 12. The CDR3 is made up of 16 amino acids. Germline loops: CDR1 LNHDA, CDR2 SQIVND (reference sequence). In nucleotides, the CDR3 is TGTGCCAGTAGTACACCCCGTGGGACAGGGAAGGCTGAAGCTTTCTTT. Its protein is CASSTPRGTGKAEAFF.